This TCR beta chain was documented in a study of shared clonotypes between healthy human individuals. Overall study findings and caveats: The generation probabilities recorded for non-shared clonotypes fell below those of clonotypes shared by all four donors.

Details on this clone: Its antigen is not identified. This same CDR3 is encoded by further DNA sequences in the sample.

The material for each subset, its genomic DNA, was split evenly across several immunoSEQ plates. Data came from immunoSEQ multiplex PCR; TCRdb stores just in-frame clones and leaves some out. The profile shows 1.5 million to 1.9 million clones, nearly 99% of them singletons. The donor cohort consisted entirely of Caucasian adults residing in Nashville, Tennessee. The authors divided CD4+ cells into CD45RA+ naive and CD45RA-negative memory subsets. The germline CDR1 and CDR2 sequences are SGHRS and YFSETQ. CDR3 size: 13 residues. The germline V and J ends were trimmed by 3 bases and 2 bases, with 8 bases remaining between them.

What was sequenced was naive CD4+ T cells sorted from blood. Subset defined: CD45RA+ positively selected. The clonotype was recovered from a man in his thirties or forties in good health. The chain recombines TRBV5-1 with TRBJ2-5, with a possible D match to TRBD2 (5 bases). The CDR3 spells CASSSTTQETQYF. Here the CDR3 DNA reads TGCGCCAGCAGCTCGACTACACAAGAGACCCAGTACTTC.